This T cell receptor (beta chain) was documented in a study of shared clonotypes between healthy human individuals. Profiled with immunoSEQ multiplex PCR; TCRdb holds only in-frame clones, not every one. The table records more than 1,200,000 clones, just under 99% of them present only once. Per germline, CDR1 SNHLY and CDR2 FYNNEI. V lost 2 bases and J 3 bases, leaving 11 bases between the germline ends. This CDR3 has 14 residues. The TCR sequence derives from a man younger than 40 in good health. The sequenced material came from naive CD4+ T cells sorted from blood. Noted subset: CD45RA+ positively selected. This rearrangement joins TRBV2 to TRBJ2-7; D may correspond to TRBD1 or TRBD2 (6 bases each). This chain's CDR3 is CASSEQGTFYEQYF. Here the CDR3 DNA reads TGTGCCAGCAGTGAACAGGGGACTTTCTACGAGCAGTACTTC. The variable domain in full, completed from reference TRBV2 and TRBJ2-7, reads EPEVTQTPSHQVTQMGQEVILRCVPISNHLYFYWYRQILGQKVEFLVSFYNNEISEKSEIFDDQFSVERPDGSNFTLKIRSTKLEDSAMYFCASSEQGTFYEQYFGPGTRLTVT.